A selection of T cell receptor beta chains follows, all from one sample in a study of response to subunit inactivated influenza vaccine. A single record per CDR3 protein comes from TCRdb applying MiXCR to the RT-PCR reads. The sample carries about 620,000 distinct CDR3 sequences, 12% recorded once. The sample here was PBMCs from blood, taken on the day of vaccination. All receptors come from a man aged 50 to 60 who received an inactivated influenza vaccine. The CDR3 runs from the conserved cysteine through the conserved F or W.

v_call,cdr3_aa
TRBV12-3/TRBV12-4,CASTYSNQPQHF
TRBV20-1,CSAKDRAMTEAFF
TRBV25-1,CASRTGGHYGNTIYF
TRBV20-1,CSARDLGLAPREQYF
TRBV7-2,CASSLGVGGGTGELFF
TRBV9,CASSVGFGTSGGYNEQFF
TRBV7-8,CASSSAGTSGNNEQFF
TRBV3-1,CASSPGVAYNEQFF
TRBV20-1,CSATRDKNTGELFF
TRBV12-3/TRBV12-4,CASSFGQGFAYEQYF
TRBV12-3/TRBV12-4,CASSPRRGILGGYTF
TRBV24-1,CATSDFGRTATDTQYF
TRBV15,CATSRGLQGRQETQYF
TRBV5-1,CASSLFEETQYF
TRBV9,CASSVASGSEQYF
TRBV9,CASSVAKGDSPLGELFF
TRBV7-2,CASSSISGTVNTEAFF
TRBV7-8,CASSLGWLAGEQFF
TRBV29-1,CSVDGLAGQTYEQYF
TRBV28,CASSSPQLIAKNIQYF
TRBV7-2,CASSPIICNEQFF
TRBV25-1,CASSDPRLVNEQFF
TRBV7-9,CASSLVSGGPNEQFF
TRBV18,CASSPDRDHGYTF
TRBV5-1,CASSLGTLSSTGELFF
TRBV29-1,CSVERAGLAGVHYEQYF
TRBV7-9,CASSLSLAGAVDEQYF
TRBV7-2,CASRGSSGRVGSYEQYF
TRBV5-1,CASSWGGSSGANVLTF
TRBV11-1,CASSLVGTGTGLLAKNIQYF
TRBV18,CASSYTLGGPTNEKLFF
TRBV6-1,CASSPGQGASGNTIYF
TRBV5-5,CASRRTGTANTGELFF
TRBV12-3/TRBV12-4,CASSPGTGGLETQYF
TRBV30,CAWRSAVSYNEQFF
TRBV10-3,CTIRPGTNQVEQFF
TRBV28,CASSSDLGEQYF
TRBV27,CASRHVTF
TRBV4-3,CASSQDWGRTDTQYF
TRBV3-1,CASSQDGSGLAKNIQYF
TRBV7-3,CASSPSHGGGAFF
TRBV5-1,CASSPQGLGTDTQYF
TRBV29-1,CSVLTGTAKREQYF
TRBV5-1,CASSYPFDGGDTDTQYF
TRBV14,CASSQDTRGSEQYF
TRBV7-3,CASSPGTGSTYQPQHF
TRBV28,CASSLNGDTQYF
TRBV15,CATSRDYTSGELFF
TRBV10-2,CASSYVTGDNSPLHF
TRBV29-1,CSVGDRGRGELFF